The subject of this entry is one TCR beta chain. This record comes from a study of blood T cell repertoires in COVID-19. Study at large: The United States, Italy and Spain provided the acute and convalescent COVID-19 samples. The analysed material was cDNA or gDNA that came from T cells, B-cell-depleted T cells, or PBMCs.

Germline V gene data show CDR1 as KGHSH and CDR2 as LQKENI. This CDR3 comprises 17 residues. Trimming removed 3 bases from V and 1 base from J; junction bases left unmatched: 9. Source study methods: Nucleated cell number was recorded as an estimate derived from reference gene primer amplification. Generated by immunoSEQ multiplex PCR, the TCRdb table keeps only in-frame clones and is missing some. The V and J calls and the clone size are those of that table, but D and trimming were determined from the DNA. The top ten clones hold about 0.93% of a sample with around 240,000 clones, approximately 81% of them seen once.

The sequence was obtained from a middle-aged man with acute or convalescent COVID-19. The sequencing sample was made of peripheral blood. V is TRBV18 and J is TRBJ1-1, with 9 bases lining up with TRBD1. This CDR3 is CASSPTTGDRANTEAFF. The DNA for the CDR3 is TGTGCCAGCTCACCGACCACCGGGGACAGGGCGAACACTGAAGCTTTCTTT.